The T cell receptor beta chain described here comes from a study of blood T cell repertoires in COVID-19. This CDR3 has 14 residues. V lost 4 bases, J lost 3 bases, and 12 bases lay in between. Assay used: immunoSEQ multiplex PCR; TCRdb lists only in-frame clones, some missing. Of about 39,000 clones listed, approximately 85% were seen once; the top ten hold around 4.6%. The chain employs TRBV23-1 and TRBJ1-2; D gene uncertain. TRBV23-1 is recorded as an ORF, its role being uncertain. Sequencing input: peripheral blood. This TCR was recovered from a man aged 60-69 years with acute or convalescent COVID-19. CDR3: CASSPPDGDYGYTF. The CDR3 DNA follows: TGCGCCAGCAGTCCCCCTGACGGAGACTATGGCTACACCTTC.